This T cell receptor beta chain was documented in a study of beta chain features in type 1 diabetes. Study in general: Cell yields, gender and age were comparable in patients and healthy donors.

cDNA synthesis used the whole RNA isolate, giving expressed TCRB sequences. Assay: immunoSEQ multiplex PCR; the TCRdb copy retains only in-frame clones and omits some. The sample lists 500,000 to 850,000 clones, about 14% occurring once. This clone has a handful of counts. Its antigen is unidentified. V lost 2 bases to trimming and J lost 8 bases; unmatched junction nucleotides: 13. Germline lookup yields CDR1 SGDLS and CDR2 YYNGEE. CDR3 length equals 16 residues. Stem cell-like memory, regulatory, central memory and naive CD4+ cells were sorted via CD45RO/CCR7/CD25/CD127/CD95/CD27. Study results and caveats: Moderate but significant shortening of TCRB CDR3s was recorded in all four CD4+ subsets from Type 1 diabetes patients.

Sequencing input: naive CD4+ T cells from blood. This chain joins TRBV9 and TRBJ2-1; 7 bases line up with TRBD2. The clonotype comes from a man aged 18 to 29 with type 1 diabetes. The CDR3 DNA reads as TGTGCCAGCAGCGTGACCGGGACTAATCCAATGGATGAGCAGTTCTTC. Translating gives CASSVTGTNPMDEQFF.